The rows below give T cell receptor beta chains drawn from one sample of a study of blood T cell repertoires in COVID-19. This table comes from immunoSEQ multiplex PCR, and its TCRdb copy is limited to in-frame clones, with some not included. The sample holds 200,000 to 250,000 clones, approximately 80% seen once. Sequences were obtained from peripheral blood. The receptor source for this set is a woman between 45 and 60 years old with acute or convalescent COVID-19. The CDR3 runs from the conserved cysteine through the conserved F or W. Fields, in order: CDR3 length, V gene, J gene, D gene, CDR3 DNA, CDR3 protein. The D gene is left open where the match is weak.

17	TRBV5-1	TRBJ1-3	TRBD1	TGCGCCAGCAGTCGGGGGGGACAGTCATCTCTAGGGAACACCATATATTTT	CASSRGGQSSLGNTIYF
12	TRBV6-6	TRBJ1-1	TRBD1	TGTGCCAGCAGCCCGGGTGACAGGGAGGCTTTCTTT	CASSPGDREAFF
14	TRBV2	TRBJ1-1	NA	TGTGCCAGCTACCTGACAGAATTGAACACTGAAGCTTTCTTT	CASYLTELNTEAFF
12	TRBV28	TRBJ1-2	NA	TGTGCCAGCAGGTCGACAGACTATGGCTACACCTTC	CASRSTDYGYTF
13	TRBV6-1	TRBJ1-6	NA	TGTGCCAGCAGTGAACTGGGGGCGTCACCCCTCCACTTT	CASSELGASPLHF
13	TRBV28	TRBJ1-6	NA	TGTGCCAGCATTCACCGAGGAAATTCACCCCTCCACTTT	CASIHRGNSPLHF
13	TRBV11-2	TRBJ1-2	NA	TGTGCCAGCAGCCCAGACAGACAGTATGGCTACACCTTC	CASSPDRQYGYTF
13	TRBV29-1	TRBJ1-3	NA	TGCAGCGTCAGGGCCCACTCTGGAAACACCATATATTTT	CSVRAHSGNTIYF
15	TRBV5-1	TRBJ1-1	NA	TGCGCCAGCAGCTTGGTGGGGCCCCCTGGCACTGAAGCTTTCTTT	CASSLVGPPGTEAFF
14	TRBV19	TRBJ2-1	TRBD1	TGTGCCAGTAGTATGGGGACAGGGGTATATGAGCAGTTCTTC	CASSMGTGVYEQFF
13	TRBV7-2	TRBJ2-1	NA	TGTGCCAGCAGAGAAAGACAGGGAGGCGAGCAGTTCTTC	CASRERQGGEQFF
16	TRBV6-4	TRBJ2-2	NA	TGTGCCAGCAGACAAATGAGGAGGGGGAACACCGGGGAGCTGTTTTTT	CASRQMRRGNTGELFF
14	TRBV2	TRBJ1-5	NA	TGTGCCAGCAGTGGACGAGGCGGCAATCAGCCCCAGCATTTT	CASSGRGGNQPQHF
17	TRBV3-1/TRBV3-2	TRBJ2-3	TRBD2	TGTGCCAGCAGCCAAGTTCCGCTAGCGGGAAGCACAGATACGCAGTATTTT	CASSQVPLAGSTDTQYF
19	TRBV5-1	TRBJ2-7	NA	TGCGCCAGTTCATCTGATAGACTGAAAGGGGTCACACACTCCTACGAGCAGTACTTC	CASSSDRLKGVTHSYEQYF
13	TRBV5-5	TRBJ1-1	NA	TGTGCCAGCAGCCCCCCAGGGTTACCTGAAGCTTTCTTT	CASSPPGLPEAFF